The clone carrying this T cell receptor (beta chain) was recorded once. The sample comes from a study of blood T cell repertoires in COVID-19. Turning to the study itself: Acute and convalescent COVID-19 samples came from the United States, Italy and Spain.

CDR3 length: 16 residues. Cohorts were assigned according to the clinical history that participants reported. The assay was immunoSEQ multiplex PCR, and TCRdb's table has in-frame clones only and misses some. The sample lists 260,000 or so clones; 70% to 90% were seen once. This chain connects TRBV12-2 to TRBJ1-5; the D call in the table, TRBD1, was not verified against the DNA. TRBV12-2 is a recognized pseudogene. The source is a woman aged 40 to 50 with acute COVID-19. The material sequenced was PBMCs or T cells enriched from blood (not recorded which). The CDR3 region is CASRLGTVNSNQPQHF. CDR3 bases: TGTGCAAGTCGCCTCGGGACAGTTAATAGCAATCAGCCCCAGCATTTT.